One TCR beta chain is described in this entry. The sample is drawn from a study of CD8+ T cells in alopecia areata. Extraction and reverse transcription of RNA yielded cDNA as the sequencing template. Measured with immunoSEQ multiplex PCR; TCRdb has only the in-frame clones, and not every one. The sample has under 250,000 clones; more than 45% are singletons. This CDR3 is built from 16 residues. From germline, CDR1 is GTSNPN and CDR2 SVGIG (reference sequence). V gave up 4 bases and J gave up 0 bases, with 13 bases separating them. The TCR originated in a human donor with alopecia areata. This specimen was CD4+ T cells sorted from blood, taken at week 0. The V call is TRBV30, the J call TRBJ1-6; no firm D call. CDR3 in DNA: TGTGCCTGGACCCTGGGAGGGAGCTCCTATAATTCACCCCTCCACTTT. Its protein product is CAWTLGGSSYNSPLHF. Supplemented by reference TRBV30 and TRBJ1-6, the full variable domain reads SQTIHQWPATLVQPVGSPLSLECTVEGTSNPNLYWYRQAAGRGLQLLFYSVGIGQISSEVPQNLSASRPQDRQFILSSKKLLLSDSGFYLCAWTLGGSSYNSPLHFGNGTRLTVT.